This T cell receptor (beta chain) emerged from a study of cytotoxic CD8 clonotypes in ibrutinib-treated CLL. The overall study: Results showed about 24 partial and 2 complete responses; following median approximately 69 months, around 15 remained remitted, roughly 12 advanced.

Sequencing was performed with immunoSEQ multiplex PCR; in TCRdb, only in-frame clones are kept and a portion is missing. This sample has 100,000 to 150,000 clones; approximately 83% occur once, and the top ten carry roughly 2%. The CDR3 extends over 15 amino acids. Germline V gene lookup returns CDR1 SGHKS and CDR2 YYEKEE (reference sequence). V shed 0 bases and J 7 bases; nucleotides not matched to a gene: 5. The sequence was collected from a human donor with chronic lymphocytic leukemia. This chain connects TRBV5-5 to TRBJ1-5, with TRBD1 matching 9 bases. The specimen was PBMCs, collected after 24 months of ibrutinib treatment. The CDR3 DNA follows: TGTGCCAGCAGCTTGGGGGGGACAGGGACCCAGCCCCAGCATTTT. It yields the protein CASSLGGTGTQPQHF. The entire variable domain, with the rest obtained from reference TRBV5-5 and TRBJ1-5, is as follows: DAGVTQSPTHLIKTRGQQVTLRCSPISGHKSVSWYQQVLGQGPQFIFQYYEKEERGRGNFPDRFSARQFPNYSSELNVNALLLGDSALYLCASSLGGTGTQPQHFGDGTRLSIL.